The source of this TCR beta chain is a study of T cell changes during pregnancy in multiple sclerosis. Germline V gene data show CDR1 as SNHLY and CDR2 as FYNNEI. Trimming took 7 bases from V and 4 from J, leaving 18 bases between them. The CDR3 extends over 15 amino acids. Profiling relied on immunoSEQ multiplex PCR, and the TCRdb table lists in-frame clones only, not all of them. The table records 70,000 to 100,000 clones, approximately 92% of them present only once. The sequencing here drew on peripheral blood, taken in the first trimester of pregnancy. This clonotype was sampled from a female donor with multiple sclerosis, enrolled in a pregnancy study. The chain uses TRBV2 and TRBJ2-3; D perhaps matches TRBD1 (5 bases). CDR3 in amino acids: CASIPGPTISDTQYF. In DNA, the CDR3 is TGTGCCAGCATCCCAGGGCCTACGATCTCAGATACGCAGTATTTT.